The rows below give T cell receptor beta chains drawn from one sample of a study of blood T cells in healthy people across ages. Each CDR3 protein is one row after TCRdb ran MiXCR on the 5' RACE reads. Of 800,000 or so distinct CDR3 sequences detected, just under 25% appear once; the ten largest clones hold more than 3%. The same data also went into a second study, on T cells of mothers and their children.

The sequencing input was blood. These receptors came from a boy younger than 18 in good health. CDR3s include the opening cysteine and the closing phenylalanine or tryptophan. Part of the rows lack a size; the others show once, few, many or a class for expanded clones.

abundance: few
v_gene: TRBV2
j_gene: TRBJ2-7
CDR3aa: CASRGLAGAGEQYF

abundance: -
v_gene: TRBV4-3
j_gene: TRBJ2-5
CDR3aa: CASSHRLAGAPEGTQYF

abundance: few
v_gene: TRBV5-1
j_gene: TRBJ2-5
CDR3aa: CASSLGTLAGGETQYF

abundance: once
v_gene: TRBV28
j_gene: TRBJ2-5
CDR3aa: CASSSPTVIDETQYF

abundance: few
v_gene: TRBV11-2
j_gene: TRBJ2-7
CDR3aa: CASSSSGTVSYEQYF

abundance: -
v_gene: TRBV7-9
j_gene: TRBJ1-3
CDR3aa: CASSLDADLLSGNTIYF

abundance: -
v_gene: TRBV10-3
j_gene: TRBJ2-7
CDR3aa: CAISGSGTGRTYEQYF

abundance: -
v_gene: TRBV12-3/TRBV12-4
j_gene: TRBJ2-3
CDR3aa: CASSLFLVGTDTQYF

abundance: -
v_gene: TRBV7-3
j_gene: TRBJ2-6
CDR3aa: CASSFEGSGANVLTF

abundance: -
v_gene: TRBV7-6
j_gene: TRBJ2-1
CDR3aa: CASSLIAGGIDEQFF

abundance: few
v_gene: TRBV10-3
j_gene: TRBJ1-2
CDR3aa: CAISEGQGLQYTF

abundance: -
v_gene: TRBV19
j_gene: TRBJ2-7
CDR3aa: CASRAQSGTGVEEQYF

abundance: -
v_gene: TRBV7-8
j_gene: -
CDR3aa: CASSLTGGEREQYF

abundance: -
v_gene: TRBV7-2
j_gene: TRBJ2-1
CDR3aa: CASSSRPSGGNNEQFF

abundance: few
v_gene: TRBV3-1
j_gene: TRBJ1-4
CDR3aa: CASSDRQGTMEKLFF

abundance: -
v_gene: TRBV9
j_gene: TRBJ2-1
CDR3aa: CASSVGLIGPYNEQFF

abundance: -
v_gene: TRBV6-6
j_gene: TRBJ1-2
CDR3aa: CASIPRAGYGYTF

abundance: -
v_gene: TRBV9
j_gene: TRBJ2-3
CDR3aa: CASSVGGFSTDTQYF

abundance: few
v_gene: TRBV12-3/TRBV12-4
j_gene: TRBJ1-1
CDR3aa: CASSLSVFMNTEAFF

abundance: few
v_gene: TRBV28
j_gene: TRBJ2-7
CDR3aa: CASSSPGTATYEQYF

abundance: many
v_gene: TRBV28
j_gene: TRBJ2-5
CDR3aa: CASSLMGGTGGFQETQYF

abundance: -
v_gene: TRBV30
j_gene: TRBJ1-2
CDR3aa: CAWDPVDNYGYTF

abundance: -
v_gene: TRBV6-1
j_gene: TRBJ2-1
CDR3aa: CASSELGLKNEQFF

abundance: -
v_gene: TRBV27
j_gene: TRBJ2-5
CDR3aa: CASSFYGAQETQYF

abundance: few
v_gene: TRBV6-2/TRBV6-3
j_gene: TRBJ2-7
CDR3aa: CASRRTGRTYEQYF

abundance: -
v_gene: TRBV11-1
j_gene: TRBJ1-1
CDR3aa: CASSLPKDMKLFF

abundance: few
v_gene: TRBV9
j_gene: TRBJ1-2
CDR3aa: CASSVGDPNYGYTF

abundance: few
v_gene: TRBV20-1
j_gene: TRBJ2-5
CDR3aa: CSARDGSRDLIWKETQYF

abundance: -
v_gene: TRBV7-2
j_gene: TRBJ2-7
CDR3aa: CASSFGSLEQYF

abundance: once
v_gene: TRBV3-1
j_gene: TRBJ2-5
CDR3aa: CASSRPGLDSVTQYF